This T cell receptor (beta chain) came from a study of human T cells and chemical hapten exposure. For the study at large: Each patch test put 0.01% DPC on the upper back, and results were read at 6 days.

TCRdb reanalysed the RACE reads using MiXCR and keeps one entry per CDR3 protein. The data contain roughly 160,000 distinct CDR3 sequences, roughly 15% of them singletons. Time point: patch test 1, 2 weeks after DPC sensitization. Treatment denoted: therapeutic diphenylcyclopropenone sensitization with weekly scalp DPC. Between the trimmed V and J ends, which lost 7 bases and 4 bases, there was a span of 17 bases. In germline, CDR1 is LGHNT, CDR2 FRNRAP. This CDR3 has 14 amino acids. The clonotype originates from a woman aged 25 to 39 with alopecia areata. Some clones in this sample may be carry-over from other donors' samples. Source: whole blood, taken in connection with sensitization to the hapten diphenylcyclopropenone (DPC). This sequence joins TRBV12-5 and TRBJ2-7; the D gene is possibly TRBD2 (5 bases). This CDR3 reads CASARLEDLYEQYF. The CDR3 DNA is TGTGCTAGTGCCCGGTTGGAGGATCTGTACGAGCAGTACTTC.